This T cell receptor beta chain originates from a study of blood T cell repertoires in COVID-19. Study as a whole: Collection of acute and convalescent COVID-19 samples took place in the United States, Italy and Spain.

Assay used: immunoSEQ multiplex PCR; TCRdb lists only in-frame clones, some missing. The sample has around 93,000 clones; around four fifths are singletons. The J segment lost 11 bases and the V segment lost 2 bases, leaving 5 bases of the junction unmatched. Germline CDR1 is SGHTA and CDR2 is FQGNSA. The CDR3 length is 13 residues. This sequence joins TRBV7-2 and TRBJ1-1, with 10 nucleotides matching TRBD1. Input material: peripheral blood. This TCR was recovered from a woman aged 80 or over with acute or convalescent COVID-19. The CDR3 DNA sequence: TGTGCCAGCAGCTTACAGGACAGGGGGAAGGCTTTCTTT. Its translation: CASSLQDRGKAFF.